This T cell receptor (beta chain) was identified in a study of cytomegalovirus exposure and HLA in healthy donors. Study-wide results and limits: Segments of the TCR beta V type were, in most cases, productive about 87% or about 30% of the time in an earlier analysis.

This CDR3 has 15 amino acids. Germline CDR1 is SNHLY and CDR2 is FYNNEI. Trimming left V 3 bases short and J 4 bases short, with 14 bases between. About this clone itself: Its antigen is undetermined.

Primers included in the PCR were 60 Vbeta and 13 Jbeta primers. In the authors' workflow: In a later analysis, around 12 million of some 80 million unique beta chains occurred in at least two donors. Data came from immunoSEQ multiplex PCR; TCRdb stores just in-frame clones and leaves some out. V and J calls and clone size come straight from that table; D and trimming were deduced from the DNA. The sample has roughly 100,000 clones; over 70% are singletons. Sequencing was performed on PBMCs. This chain links TRBV2 with TRBJ2-3, with D maybe TRBD2 (7 bases). The receptor's source is a middle-aged woman in good health and CMV-seropositive. The CDR3 DNA sequence: TGTGCCAGCAGTGATACTAGAGGGGGGGCAGATACGCAGTATTTT. It translates to CASSDTRGGADTQYF.